These 3 T cell receptor beta chains were sequenced from one sample in a study of CD8 T cells in Susac syndrome. When the RNA was reverse transcribed, random hexamers were used with an input of roughly 0.5 to 1 ug. Using its own MiXCR run on the immunoSEQ multiplex PCR reads, TCRdb lists one record per CDR3 protein. The data show approximately 130,000 distinct CDR3 sequences, around nine tenths seen once. The sequencing sample was made of CD8+ T cells from PBMCs. Receptor source: a human donor with multiple sclerosis.

The J gene is TRBJ2-1, the V gene TRBV29-1; D gene unclear. Germline CDR1 is SQVTM and CDR2 is ANQGSEA. Trimming took off 5 bases at V and 3 bases at J, with 11 bases between the two ends. The CDR3 covers 13 residues. The CDR3: CSVLAINYNEQFF. Written as DNA, the CDR3 is TGCAGCGTTCTCGCGATAAACTACAATGAGCAGTTCTTC.

The J gene is TRBJ1-4, the V gene TRBV7-9; D remains unclear. Germline CDR1 SEHNR, CDR2 FQNEAQ (reference sequence). CDR3 length equals 12 residues. Deletions cut 4 bases from V and 4 bases from J, with 4 bases between. CDR3 sequence (DNA): TGTGCCAGCAGCTCCCTTAATGAAAAACTGTTTTTT. Translated, it gives CASSSLNEKLFF.

The CDR3 DNA reads as TGTGCCAGCAGCTTGAGGTCTCTCAATCAGCCCCAGCATTTT. It yields the protein CASSLRSLNQPQHF. The rearrangement uses TRBV5-6 and TRBJ1-5; D not certain. V lost 1 base to trimming and J lost 3 bases, with 8 bases between them. The germline CDR1 and CDR2 sequences are SGHDT and YYEEEE. The CDR3 length is 14 residues.